These T cell receptor beta chains were read from a single sample in a study of blood T cell repertoires in COVID-19. Clones were sequenced by immunoSEQ multiplex PCR, and TCRdb holds only the in-frame ones, with some missing. The sample includes 150,000 to 200,000 clones, around 82% of them seen just once. The sequenced sample was peripheral blood. The receptors were sampled from a man aged 55 to 70 who had recovered from COVID-19. CDR3s leave out the opening cysteine and the closing phenylalanine or tryptophan. The order of the fields is J gene, clone size, V gene, CDR3 protein. Size is stated for part of the rows, as once, few or many counts, or as a class when the clone is expanded.

J gene: TRBJ1-5; clone size: .; V gene: TRBV10-3; CDR3 protein: AISLTGDNQPQH
J gene: TRBJ1-5; clone size: .; V gene: TRBV29-1; CDR3 protein: SVRQGGDQPQH
J gene: TRBJ2-1; clone size: .; V gene: TRBV11-2; CDR3 protein: ASSLAGGPIYEQF
J gene: TRBJ1-4; clone size: .; V gene: TRBV10-3; CDR3 protein: ASTGGAKGEKLF
J gene: TRBJ2-3; clone size: .; V gene: TRBV18; CDR3 protein: ASSSSTDTQY
J gene: TRBJ1-5; clone size: .; V gene: TRBV19; CDR3 protein: ASSKTENQPQH
J gene: TRBJ2-5; clone size: .; V gene: TRBV27; CDR3 protein: ASSLNFATAQETQY
J gene: TRBJ1-2; clone size: .; V gene: TRBV6-1; CDR3 protein: ASSEAPRWVVEGYT
J gene: TRBJ1-2; clone size: .; V gene: TRBV7-2; CDR3 protein: ATPRGAFDGDLNGYT
J gene: TRBJ2-3; clone size: .; V gene: TRBV29-1; CDR3 protein: SVEAQGEGTDTQY
J gene: TRBJ1-1; clone size: .; V gene: TRBV7-2; CDR3 protein: ASIRGRGNAEAF
J gene: TRBJ1-5; clone size: once; V gene: TRBV7-5; CDR3 protein: ARSLWDRAQPQH
J gene: TRBJ2-2; clone size: .; V gene: TRBV5-4; CDR3 protein: ASRPPLGSTGELF
J gene: TRBJ2-1; clone size: .; V gene: TRBV4-1; CDR3 protein: ASSQSIGRVTGNEQF
J gene: TRBJ2-3; clone size: .; V gene: TRBV19; CDR3 protein: ASSLWTSGGADTQY
J gene: TRBJ2-2; clone size: .; V gene: TRBV7-3; CDR3 protein: ASSLGLTNTGELF
J gene: TRBJ2-7; clone size: .; V gene: TRBV28; CDR3 protein: ASRRTGTYEQY
J gene: TRBJ2-1; clone size: .; V gene: TRBV29-1; CDR3 protein: SVDEVAGGYNEQF
J gene: TRBJ1-1; clone size: .; V gene: TRBV6-5; CDR3 protein: ASSYSTGSGTEAF
J gene: TRBJ2-1; clone size: .; V gene: TRBV7-3; CDR3 protein: ASSLTRTGEYEQF
J gene: TRBJ2-2; clone size: .; V gene: TRBV9; CDR3 protein: ASSVRPQNTGELF
J gene: TRBJ2-7; clone size: .; V gene: TRBV3-1/TRBV3-2; CDR3 protein: ASSLLVSYEQY
J gene: TRBJ1-1; clone size: once; V gene: TRBV29-1; CDR3 protein: SVDHREGEAF
J gene: TRBJ1-2; clone size: .; V gene: TRBV15; CDR3 protein: ATSRDGVQRTGYT
J gene: TRBJ2-5; clone size: .; V gene: TRBV5-1; CDR3 protein: ASSLEQGPETQY
J gene: TRBJ1-1; clone size: .; V gene: TRBV3-1/TRBV3-2; CDR3 protein: ASSQAPDSTEAF
J gene: TRBJ1-1; clone size: .; V gene: TRBV2; CDR3 protein: ASSDKIGAEAF
J gene: TRBJ1-5; clone size: .; V gene: TRBV2; CDR3 protein: ASSERHSNQPQH
J gene: TRBJ2-7; clone size: .; V gene: TRBV11-2; CDR3 protein: ASSLDRVSNEQY
J gene: TRBJ2-7; clone size: .; V gene: TRBV5-1; CDR3 protein: ASSSRVLGEQY
J gene: TRBJ2-3; clone size: .; V gene: TRBV27; CDR3 protein: ASSTRQGLSTDTQY
J gene: TRBJ2-7; clone size: once; V gene: TRBV9; CDR3 protein: ASSVAWQGTYEQY
J gene: TRBJ2-7; clone size: .; V gene: TRBV18; CDR3 protein: ASTQGTSYEQY
J gene: TRBJ1-1; clone size: few; V gene: TRBV19; CDR3 protein: ASTLYLGGMNTEAF
J gene: TRBJ2-5; clone size: few; V gene: TRBV28; CDR3 protein: ASSGAHRGGETQY
J gene: TRBJ2-3; clone size: .; V gene: TRBV4-3; CDR3 protein: ASSQEGGGADTQY